A single sample gave rise to the 13 T cell receptor beta chains below, sequenced in a study of blood T cell repertoires in COVID-19. The method was immunoSEQ multiplex PCR; TCRdb's version includes in-frame clones alone and lacks a portion of them. The sample contains 250,000 to 350,000 clones, about nine tenths of which appear only once. Sequencing was performed on peripheral blood. These receptors were obtained from a woman between 25 and 40 years old with COVID-19, enrolled during active disease.

The rearrangement links TRBV10-1 to TRBJ2-3, with TRBD2 identical over 11 bases. J was trimmed by 0 bases and V by 9 bases; bases with no gene match: 8. The CDR3 loop spans 16 amino acids. Germline V gene data show CDR1 as WNHNN and CDR2 as SYGVQD (reference sequence). The DNA of the CDR3 is TGCGCCAGTATCTCTAGCGGGAGGCTCAGCACAGATACGCAGTATTTT. This sequence encodes CASISSGRLSTDTQYF.

This clone was observed a few times. The chain recombines TRBV15 with TRBJ1-3; D perhaps matches TRBD1 (6 bases). Per germline, CDR1 LNHNV and CDR2 YYDKDF (reference sequence). CDR3 length: 15 amino acids. Trimming left V 0 bases short and J 0 bases short, with 6 bases between. CDR3 coding DNA: TGTGCCACCAGCAGAGACAGGGGCTCTGGAAACACCATATATTTT. Protein sequence: CATSRDRGSGNTIYF.

V usage is TRBV20-1 and J usage is TRBJ2-5; D unclear. This CDR3 contains 9 residues. V lost 6 bases and J lost 4, with 3 bases in between. Germline CDR1 DFQATT, CDR2 SNEGSKA (reference sequence). The CDR3: CSALETQYF. The CDR3 DNA reads TGCAGTGCCCTAGAGACCCAGTACTTC.

The rearrangement links TRBV19 to TRBJ1-5; D may be TRBD1 (5 bases). The germline V gene has CDR1 LNHDA and CDR2 SQIVND (reference sequence). Trimming pared 5 bases from V and 6 bases from J, leaving 14 bases between. This CDR3 spans 14 amino acids. CDR3 in DNA: TGTGCCAGTAGTTTCCCGGGGGGGAGTCAGCCCCAGCATTTT. The encoded protein is CASSFPGGSQPQHF. The full variable domain, with the rest looked up from reference TRBV19 and TRBJ1-5, is DGGITQSPKYLFRKEGQNVTLSCEQNLNHDAMYWYRQDPGQGLRLIYYSQIVNDFQKGDIAEGYSVSREKKESFPLTVTSAQKNPTAFYLCASSFPGGSQPQHFGDGTRLSIL.

The genes are TRBV6-5 and TRBJ2-7; 7 positions match TRBD1. CDR1 MNHEY and CDR2 SVGAGI come from the germline V gene. The CDR3 length is 12 residues. V gave up 5 bases and J gave up 4 bases; unmatched junction bases: 2. The DNA for the CDR3 is TGTGCCAGCAGTCGGGGACAGTACGAGCAGTACTTC. This gives the protein CASSRGQYEQYF.

The chain recombines TRBV6-5 with TRBJ2-7; D is ambiguous. The germline V gene encodes CDR1 MNHEY and CDR2 SVGAGI. V lost 5 bases and J 2 bases, leaving 13 bases between the germline ends. The CDR3 extends over 14 amino acids. CDR3 bases: TGTGCCAGCAGTACTCCAGGATTTCCCTACGAGCAGTACTTC. Translated: CASSTPGFPYEQYF.

The chain links TRBV7-2 to TRBJ1-3; D ambiguous. CDR1 is SGHTA and CDR2 is FQGNSA in the germline V gene. This CDR3 contains 16 residues. The V end lost 3 bases, the J end lost 0 bases, and 12 bases lay between the germline ends. The CDR3 sequence is CASSLGGFLSGNTIYF. CDR3 nucleotide sequence: TGTGCCAGCAGCTTGGGAGGGTTCCTCTCTGGAAACACCATATATTTT.

This chain links TRBV27 with TRBJ2-7; tentatively, D is TRBD1 (5 bases). The CDR3 loop spans 12 amino acids. V gave up 1 base and J gave up 5 bases, with 6 bases separating them. CDR1 and CDR2 from the germline V gene are MNHEY and SMNVEV (reference sequence). CDR3 DNA sequence: TGTGCCAGCAGTTTATTGGACAACGAGCAGTACTTC. Translated: CASSLLDNEQYF.

The chain has TRBV27 and TRBJ1-2; D is unresolved. The V gene's germline CDR1 is MNHEY and CDR2 SMNVEV (reference sequence). V was trimmed by 6 bases and J by 8 bases, leaving 16 bases between them. This CDR3 spans 13 amino acids. The CDR3 reads CASSPRNAGGYTF. CDR3 DNA sequence: TGTGCCAGCAGCCCTAGGAACGCGGGGGGCTACACCTTC.

In nucleotides, the CDR3 is TGTGCCAGCAGCCCTGGACCCCCGGGGGTCGGCTACGAGCAGTACTTC. Its translation: CASSPGPPGVGYEQYF. This chain links TRBV3-1 (or the pseudogene TRBV3-2) with TRBJ2-7, with a possible D match to TRBD2 (6 bases). CDR3 size: 16 residues. Germline assignment: CDR1 LGHDT and CDR2 YNNKEL (reference sequence). V was shortened by 4 bases and J by 3 bases, with 19 bases between the two germline ends.

V usage is TRBV4-2 and J usage is TRBJ2-7; 9 bases fit TRBD1. After removal of 1 base from V and 4 bases from J, the junction contained 8 bases not matched to a gene. Germline V gene lookup returns CDR1 LGHNA and CDR2 YNFKEQ. The CDR3 sequence is 16 residues long. In nucleotides, the CDR3 is TGTGCCAGCAGCCAAGTGACCGGGACAGGGATATACGAGCAGTACTTC. Residues: CASSQVTGTGIYEQYF.

The V and J genes are TRBV6-5 and TRBJ2-7; 7 positions match TRBD1. The germline gives CDR1 MNHEY, CDR2 SVGAGI. The junction had 6 bases not matched to a gene; V was cut back by 2 bases and J by 5 bases. CDR3 length equals 14 residues. The CDR3 sequence: CASSYNRGVHEQYF. As DNA, the CDR3 is TGTGCCAGCAGTTACAACAGGGGAGTCCACGAGCAGTACTTC.

This rearrangement joins TRBV28 to TRBJ1-2; perhaps TRBD1 as D (6 bases). The CDR3 has 14 residues. Trimming pared 5 bases from V and 4 bases from J, leaving 14 bases between. In germline, CDR1 is MDHEN, CDR2 SYDVKM. CDR3 sequence: CASSRPQGSYGYTF. DNA of the CDR3: TGTGCCAGCAGTAGGCCACAGGGAAGCTATGGCTACACCTTC.